These 26 T cell receptor beta chains share one sample of origin, sequenced in a study of long-term antiretroviral therapy in people with HIV. At survey level, the immunoSEQ assay was run in its v3.0 version. The repertoire was sequenced with immunoSEQ multiplex PCR; TCRdb's copy has only in-frame clones and lacks some. The table includes around 21,000 clones, around 81% detected once. The starting material was unsorted PBMCs, obtained 0.1 years before starting antiretroviral therapy. The receptors shown here come from a man aged 35-49 years with HIV.

The chain uses TRBV29-1 and TRBJ2-5; 7 bases map to TRBD1. The CDR3 contains 14 residues. Per germline, CDR1 SQVTM and CDR2 ANQGSEA. Unmatched junction bases numbered 6, after V lost 3 bases and J lost 2 bases. CDR3 nucleotides: TGCAGCGTTGAGGCTAGGGGGCTTCAAGAGACCCAGTACTTC. It is translated as CSVEARGLQETQYF. Drawing the rest from reference TRBV29-1 and TRBJ2-5, the complete variable domain is SAVISQKPSRDICQRGTSLTIQCQVDSQVTMMFWYRQQPGQSLTLIATANQGSEATYESGFVIDKFPISRPNLTFSTLTVSNMSPEDSSIYLCSVEARGLQETQYFGPGTRLLVL.

The chain employs TRBV28 and TRBJ1-1; D gene unclear. Per the germline V gene, CDR1 is MDHEN and CDR2 is SYDVKM. The CDR3 has 13 residues. Trimming pared 5 bases from V and 0 bases from J, leaving 7 bases between. CDR3 amino acids: CASSPQVNTEAFF. CDR3 bases: TGTGCCAGCAGTCCCCAGGTGAACACTGAAGCTTTCTTT. The whole variable domain, remainder taken from reference TRBV28 and TRBJ1-1, is DVKVTQSSRYLVKRTGEKVFLECVQDMDHENMFWYRQDPGLGLRLIYFSYDVKMKEKGDIPEGYSVSREKKERFSLILESASTNQTSMYLCASSPQVNTEAFFGQGTRLTVV.

This rearrangement joins TRBV30 to TRBJ2-7, with D unresolved. Trimming left V 2 bases short and J 5 bases short, with 16 bases between. The CDR3 spans 14 residues. Germline V gene data show CDR1 as GTSNPN and CDR2 as SVGIG (reference sequence). For the CDR3, the DNA is TGTGCCTGGAGTCATGGAAGTGGCAGCGACGAGCAGTACTTC. Protein: CAWSHGSGSDEQYF. Supplemented by reference TRBV30 and TRBJ2-7, the full variable domain reads SQTIHQWPATLVQPVGSPLSLECTVEGTSNPNLYWYRQAAGRGLQLLFYSVGIGQISSEVPQNLSASRPQDRQFILSSKKLLLSDSGFYLCAWSHGSGSDEQYFGPGTRLTVT.

The chain employs TRBV2 and TRBJ2-7, with 10 positions matching TRBD1. The CDR3 has 13 residues. V lost 8 bases and J lost 6; bases outside the gene matches: 7. Per germline, CDR1 SNHLY and CDR2 FYNNEI. DNA for the CDR3: TGTGCCAGCGGGACAGGGGATCCGATCGAGCAGTACTTC. Translating gives CASGTGDPIEQYF.

CDR3 sequence: CASSPGLASNTGELFF. The CDR3 DNA reads TGCGCCAGCAGCCCGGGACTAGCGAGCAACACCGGGGAGCTGTTTTTT. V usage is TRBV5-1 and J usage is TRBJ2-2; 10 bases line up with TRBD2. Per the germline V gene, CDR1 is SGHRS and CDR2 is YFSETQ. The CDR3 extends over 16 amino acids. V lost 4 bases and J lost 2; bases outside the gene matches: 5.

The rearrangement uses TRBV28 and TRBJ1-5; 11 bases line up with TRBD1. The CDR3 is made up of 16 amino acids. The germline V gene encodes CDR1 MDHEN and CDR2 SYDVKM. V was clipped by 4 bases and J by 6 bases; unmatched bases: 8. The CDR3 reads CASSSLRTGGTQPQHF. The CDR3 nucleotides are TGTGCCAGCAGTTCTCTACGGACAGGGGGCACTCAGCCCCAGCATTTT.

The chain couples TRBV28 to TRBJ1-5; 12 positions match TRBD1. The ends lost 6 bases at V and 6 bases at J; junction bases unmatched: 9. Per the germline V gene, CDR1 is MDHEN and CDR2 is SYDVKM. This CDR3 spans 16 amino acids. CDR3 residues: CASRAEGQGAGQPQHF. Written as DNA, the CDR3 is TGTGCCAGCAGGGCAGAGGGACAGGGGGCAGGTCAGCCCCAGCATTTT.

CDR3 nucleotide sequence: TGTGCCAGCAGTCGGACAGGAACCTACGAGCAGTACTTC. It yields the protein CASSRTGTYEQYF. V and J are TRBV6-5 and TRBJ2-7; 7 positions match TRBD1. Unmatched junction bases numbered 3, after V lost 5 bases and J lost 2 bases. The CDR3 runs 13 residues. Germline-derived CDR1 and CDR2 are MNHEY and SVGAGI.

The V and J genes are TRBV27 and TRBJ1-1; no clear D gene. With 5 bases removed from V and 0 bases from J, the gap between germline ends came to 7 bases. The length of the CDR3 is 13 residues. CDR1 MNHEY and CDR2 SMNVEV come from the germline V gene (reference sequence). CDR3 DNA sequence: TGTGCCAGCAGTCCCACAGTGAACACTGAAGCTTTCTTT. Amino acids: CASSPTVNTEAFF.

The genes are TRBV14 and TRBJ1-4; D is perhaps TRBD1 (6 bases). Per germline, CDR1 SGHDN and CDR2 FVKESK. Trimming took 1 base from V and 8 from J, leaving 17 bases between them. The CDR3 extends over 16 amino acids. CDR3 protein: CASSQGPGVFGEKLFF. The CDR3 DNA follows: TGTGCCAGCAGCCAAGGTCCAGGGGTTTTTGGGGAAAAACTGTTTTTT. The full variable domain, its missing parts supplied by reference TRBV14 and TRBJ1-4, is EAGVTQFPSHSVIEKGQTVTLRCDPISGHDNLYWYRRVMGKEIKFLLHFVKESKQDESGMPNNRFLAERTGGTYSTLKVQPAELEDSGVYFCASSQGPGVFGEKLFFGSGTQLSVL.

V is TRBV5-1 and J is TRBJ2-7; TRBD1 aligns across 8 bases. The V and J ends lost 0 bases and 6 bases, in that order; junction bases with no gene match: 5. The CDR3 is made up of 14 amino acids. Per the germline V gene, CDR1 is SGHRS and CDR2 is YFSETQ. This chain's CDR3 is CASSLGQGFIEQYF. In DNA form, the CDR3 reads TGCGCCAGCAGCTTGGGACAGGGGTTTATCGAGCAGTACTTC.

This sequence joins TRBV5-1 and TRBJ2-1; TRBD2 matches at 11 bases. CDR3 length equals 14 residues. CDR1 and CDR2 (germline): SGHRS, YFSETQ. Germline trimming cut 0 bases from V and 10 bases from J; bases unmatched to any gene: 3. CDR3 sequence reads: CASSLGLAGPEQFF. The CDR3 nucleotides are TGCGCCAGCAGCTTGGGACTAGCGGGGCCGGAGCAGTTCTTC.

CDR3 nucleotide sequence: TGTGCCAGCAGTGCTGCCGGGACAGTACAAGAGACCCAGTACTTC. Translated, it gives CASSAAGTVQETQYF. This chain connects TRBV27 to TRBJ2-5, with 7 bases fitting TRBD1. The CDR3 spans 15 residues. Germline lookup yields CDR1 MNHEY and CDR2 SMNVEV (reference sequence). With 5 bases clipped from V and 2 bases from J, the junction kept 8 bases outside the gene matches.

This chain connects TRBV6-1 to TRBJ2-5, with 7 bases lining up with TRBD2. This CDR3 is 13 amino acids long. Germline-derived CDR1 and CDR2 are MNHNS and SASEGT. Trimming cost V 2 bases and J 4 bases; bases outside gene matches: 1. CDR3 DNA sequence: TGTGCCAGCAGTGAATGGGAGGGAGAGACCCAGTACTTC. Protein product: CASSEWEGETQYF.

The rearrangement uses TRBV4-3 and TRBJ1-5; weak D call: TRBD1 (5 bases). Per germline, CDR1 LGHNA and CDR2 YSLEER. The ends were cut back, 4 bases at V and 0 bases at J, with 10 bases in the middle. The CDR3 runs to 15 residues. The CDR3 protein is CASSPGLYSNQPQHF. The CDR3 DNA reads TGCGCCAGCAGCCCGGGACTCTATAGCAATCAGCCCCAGCATTTT.

The CDR3 loop is CASSPPRAGTYEQYF. The CDR3 DNA follows: TGTGCCAGCAGCCCCCCGAGGGCAGGTACCTACGAGCAGTACTTC. The chain employs TRBV7-2 and TRBJ2-7; weak D call: TRBD2 (5 bases). The germline V gene encodes CDR1 SGHTA and CDR2 FQGNSA. CDR3 length: 15 residues. V was shortened by 5 bases and J by 2 bases, with 16 bases between the two germline ends.

This chain uses TRBV28 with TRBJ2-7; D not resolved. V lost 5 bases, J lost 0 bases, and 11 bases lay in between. Looked up from germline, CDR1 is MDHEN and CDR2 is SYDVKM. The CDR3 runs to 14 residues. The CDR3 spells CASSPRSYSYEQYF. CDR3 DNA: TGTGCCAGCAGTCCTCGGTCTTACTCCTACGAGCAGTACTTC.

The rearrangement joins TRBV4-2 to TRBJ1-5, with a weak D call TRBD1 (5 bases). The CDR3 has 15 amino acids. With 5 bases removed from V and 0 bases from J, the gap between germline ends came to 11 bases. CDR1 is LGHNA and CDR2 is YNFKEQ in the germline V gene. This CDR3 is CASSGDGYSNQPQHF. Here the CDR3 DNA reads TGTGCCAGCAGCGGGGACGGCTATAGCAATCAGCCCCAGCATTTT.

The rearrangement uses TRBV4-1 and TRBJ2-7; 9 positions agree with TRBD2. This CDR3 comprises 15 residues. CDR1 MGHRA and CDR2 YSYEKL come from the germline V gene. The junction had 8 bases not matched to a gene; V was cut back by 4 bases and J by 4 bases. The chain's CDR3 is CASSPRTSETYEQYF. The CDR3 nucleotides read TGCGCCAGCAGCCCACGGACTAGCGAGACATACGAGCAGTACTTC.

This chain uses TRBV14 with TRBJ1-6, with D maybe TRBD1 (5 bases). Germline lookup yields CDR1 SGHDN and CDR2 FVKESK. V lost 2 bases and J 15 bases, leaving 17 bases between the germline ends. There are 14 residues in the CDR3. CDR3 residues: CASSQLRTPRHLHF. The CDR3 DNA is TGTGCCAGCAGCCAACTTAGGACACCAAGACACCTCCACTTT. The full variable domain, its missing parts supplied by reference TRBV14 and TRBJ1-6, is EAGVTQFPSHSVIEKGQTVTLRCDPISGHDNLYWYRRVMGKEIKFLLHFVKESKQDESGMPNNRFLAERTGGTYSTLKVQPAELEDSGVYFCASSQLRTPRHLHFGNGTRLTVT.

V gene TRBV7-7 combines with J gene TRBJ2-2, with TRBD1 matching over 8 bases. CDR3 length: 14 residues. Germline trimming cut 5 bases from V and 5 bases from J; bases unmatched to any gene: 4. Germline V CDR1 and CDR2: SSHAT, FNYEAQ (reference sequence). CDR3 loop: CASSPTGVTGELFF. The CDR3 nucleotides are TGTGCCAGCAGCCCGACAGGGGTAACCGGGGAGCTGTTTTTT.

J is TRBJ1-5 and V is TRBV7-8; unclear D gene. Germline V gives CDR1 SGHVS, CDR2 FQNEAQ. Deletions cut 2 bases from V and 1 base from J, with 15 bases between. The CDR3 runs to 17 residues. For the CDR3, the DNA is TGTGCCAGCAGCTTAAATGGTGTAACACTGAGCAATCAGCCCCAGCATTTT. This gives the protein CASSLNGVTLSNQPQHF.

Regarding this clone: The same CDR3 is also encoded by other DNA sequences in this sample. This chain joins TRBV7-3 and TRBJ1-1, with D tentatively TRBD1 (5 bases). Germline V CDR1 and CDR2: SGHTA, FQGTGA. The CDR3 is made up of 14 amino acids. The V and J ends lost 0 bases and 3 bases respectively, with 8 bases between them. CDR3 nucleotide sequence: TGTGCCAGCAGCTTAACCGGGGGTGACACTGAAGCTTTCTTT. This sequence encodes CASSLTGGDTEAFF.

This clone was recorded a few times. This rearrangement joins TRBV6-6 to TRBJ2-7; D is possibly TRBD2 (6 bases). In germline, CDR1 is MNHNY, CDR2 SVGAGI (reference sequence). There are 16 residues in the CDR3. V was pared by 0 bases and J by 4 bases, with 16 bases between. In DNA, the CDR3 is TGTGCCAGCAGTTACTCAACTCTGGGTAGCGGTTACGAGCAGTACTTC. It encodes CASSYSTLGSGYEQYF.

The chain couples TRBV7-3 to TRBJ2-2; D may match TRBD1 or TRBD2 (5 bases each). Trimming took off 5 bases at V and 6 bases at J, with 13 bases between the two ends. The CDR3 contains 14 residues. CDR1 is SGHTA, CDR2 FQGTGA, per germline. CDR3 sequence: CASSKGTGSGELFF. The CDR3 DNA reads TGTGCCAGCAGCAAAGGGACCGGGTCCGGGGAGCTGTTTTTT. The entire variable domain, with the rest obtained from reference TRBV7-3 and TRBJ2-2, is as follows: GAGVSQTPSNKVTEKGKYVELRCDPISGHTALYWYRQSLGQGPEFLIYFQGTGAADDSGLPNDRFFAVRPEGSVSTLKIQRTERGDSAVYLCASSKGTGSGELFFGEGSRLTVL.

The V call is TRBV9, the J call TRBJ2-7, with TRBD1 as a possible D gene (5 bases). The V end was cut by 4 bases, the J end by 2 bases, with 19 bases between. Germline CDR1 reads SGDLS; CDR2 reads YYNGEE. CDR3 length: 16 amino acids. The CDR3 coding sequence is TGTGCCAGCAGCCCCTCCTCGAAGGGGCGGCCCTACGAGCAGTACTTC. It codes for CASSPSSKGRPYEQYF.